This paragraph covers one T cell receptor beta chain sequence. No antigen is known for it. Beta-chain TCR cDNA was generated via 5'RACE template switching with UMIs. TCRdb reprocessed the 5' RACE reads and keeps a single row for each CDR3 protein, giving no DNA. The listing contains about half a million distinct CDR3 sequences. These data originate in a study of T cells expressing NK-cell markers. Across the whole study: Sorted CD3+CD56+NKG2C+, CD3+CD56+NKG2C- and CD3+CD56-NKG2C+ T cells provided the TCR beta repertoires.

This CDR3 has 14 amino acids. General study findings and limits: Six or seven donors had dominant NKG2C+ clonotypes that comprised about 1.0-8% of their CD8+ T cells.

The sequenced sample was blood T cells: a sorted CD56 or NKG2C T cell subset, CD4+ or CD8+ T cells, or bulk PBMC T cells (not recorded which). The J gene is TRBJ1-5, the V gene TRBV12-3 or TRBV12-4. This sequence originates from a woman between 50 and 59 years old in good health. Here the CDR3 reads CASSFRSSNQPQHF.